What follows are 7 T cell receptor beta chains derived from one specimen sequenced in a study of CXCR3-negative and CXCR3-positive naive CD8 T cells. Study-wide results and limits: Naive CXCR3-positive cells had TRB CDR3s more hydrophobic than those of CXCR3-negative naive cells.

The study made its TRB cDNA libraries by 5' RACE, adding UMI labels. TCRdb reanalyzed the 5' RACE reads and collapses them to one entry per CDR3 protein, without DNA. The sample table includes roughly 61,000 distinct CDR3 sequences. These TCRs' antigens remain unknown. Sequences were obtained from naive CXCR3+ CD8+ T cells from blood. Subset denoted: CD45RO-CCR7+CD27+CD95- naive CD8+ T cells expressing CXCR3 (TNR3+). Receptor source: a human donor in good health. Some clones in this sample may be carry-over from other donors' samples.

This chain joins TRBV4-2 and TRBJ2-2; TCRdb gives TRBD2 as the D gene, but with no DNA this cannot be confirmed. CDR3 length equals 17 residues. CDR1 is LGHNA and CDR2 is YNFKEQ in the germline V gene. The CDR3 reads CASSAAARAANTGELFF.

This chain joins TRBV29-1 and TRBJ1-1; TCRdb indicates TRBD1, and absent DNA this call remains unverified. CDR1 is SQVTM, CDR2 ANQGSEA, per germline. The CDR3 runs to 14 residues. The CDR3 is CSVEFAYRLTEAFF.

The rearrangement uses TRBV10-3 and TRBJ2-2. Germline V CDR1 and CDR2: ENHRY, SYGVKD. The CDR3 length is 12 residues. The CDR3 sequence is CAIKVSSGELFF.

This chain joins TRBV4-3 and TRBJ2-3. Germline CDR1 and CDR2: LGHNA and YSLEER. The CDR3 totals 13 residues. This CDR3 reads CASSQDNTDTQYF.

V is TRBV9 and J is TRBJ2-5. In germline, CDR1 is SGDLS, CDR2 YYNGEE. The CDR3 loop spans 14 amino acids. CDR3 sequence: CASSVGGSQETQYF.

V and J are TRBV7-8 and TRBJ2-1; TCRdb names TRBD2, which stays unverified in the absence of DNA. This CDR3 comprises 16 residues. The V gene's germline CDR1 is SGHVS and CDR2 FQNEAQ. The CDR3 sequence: CASSLQERGGLNEQFF.

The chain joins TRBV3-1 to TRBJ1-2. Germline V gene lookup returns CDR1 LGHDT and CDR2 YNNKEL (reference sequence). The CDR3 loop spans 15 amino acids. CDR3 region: CASSQDLGKSNGYTF.